Listed below are T cell receptor beta chains from one sample, sequenced in a study of blood T cell repertoires in COVID-19. Sequencing was performed with immunoSEQ multiplex PCR; in TCRdb, only in-frame clones are kept and a portion is missing. Here the sample spans 40,000 to 55,000 clones, 88% being singletons. Sequenced material: peripheral blood. These receptors came from a man between 50 and 59 years old with active COVID-19. Each CDR3 is given with its conserved first and last residue. The D gene is left open where the match is weak. Size is stated for part of the rows, as once, few or many counts, or as a class when the clone is expanded.

abundance: NA
d_gene: NA
j_gene: TRBJ2-2
v_gene: TRBV15
CDR3nt: TGTGCCACCAGAGGAGTAGGGGGAGCCGGGGAGCTGTTTTTT
CDR3aa: CATRGVGGAGELFF

abundance: NA
d_gene: NA
j_gene: TRBJ2-3
v_gene: TRBV5-6
CDR3nt: TGTGCCAGCAGCTTGTATTGGAGAGCTAGCACAGATACGCAGTATTTT
CDR3aa: CASSLYWRASTDTQYF

abundance: NA
d_gene: NA
j_gene: TRBJ1-6
v_gene: TRBV10-1
CDR3nt: TGCGCCAGCAGTGTCGGCAGGAGGGATTCACCCCTCCACTTT
CDR3aa: CASSVGRRDSPLHF

abundance: NA
d_gene: TRBD1
j_gene: TRBJ2-3
v_gene: TRBV5-8
CDR3nt: TGTGCCAGCAGCTCGGAACAGGGGGCGATGAGCACAGATACGCAGTATTTT
CDR3aa: CASSSEQGAMSTDTQYF

abundance: NA
d_gene: NA
j_gene: TRBJ2-1
v_gene: TRBV6-5
CDR3nt: TGTGCCAGCAGTCCCGGTCTGGTGCAGTTCTTC
CDR3aa: CASSPGLVQFF

abundance: NA
d_gene: TRBD1
j_gene: TRBJ1-3
v_gene: TRBV19
CDR3nt: TGTGCCAGTAGACTACAGGGGGTCTCTGGAAACACCATATATTTT
CDR3aa: CASRLQGVSGNTIYF

abundance: NA
d_gene: NA
j_gene: TRBJ1-2
v_gene: TRBV6-1
CDR3nt: TGTGCCAGCAGTGAAGTCTGGGGCCCGAAAGGGGGCTACACCTTC
CDR3aa: CASSEVWGPKGGYTF

abundance: once
d_gene: TRBD2
j_gene: TRBJ2-1
v_gene: TRBV19
CDR3nt: TGTGCCAGTAAGGGACTAAACTACAATGAGCAGTTCTTC
CDR3aa: CASKGLNYNEQFF

abundance: NA
d_gene: NA
j_gene: TRBJ1-6
v_gene: TRBV5-8
CDR3nt: TGTGCCAGCAGCTTGGCCCAGTTCTATAATTCACCCCTCCACTTT
CDR3aa: CASSLAQFYNSPLHF

abundance: NA
d_gene: NA
j_gene: TRBJ2-2
v_gene: TRBV4-1
CDR3nt: TGCGCCAGCAGCCACGCCGGGTCCGGGGAGCTGTTTTTT
CDR3aa: CASSHAGSGELFF

abundance: NA
d_gene: TRBD2
j_gene: TRBJ2-7
v_gene: TRBV6-5
CDR3nt: TGTGCCAGCAGCCGTGGACTAGCGGCCTACGAGCAGTACTTC
CDR3aa: CASSRGLAAYEQYF

abundance: NA
d_gene: NA
j_gene: TRBJ1-6
v_gene: TRBV5-1
CDR3nt: TGCGCCAGCAGCTTGGTTCAAGAGCGGTCACCCCTCCACTTT
CDR3aa: CASSLVQERSPLHF

abundance: NA
d_gene: TRBD1
j_gene: TRBJ2-1
v_gene: TRBV9
CDR3nt: TGTGCCAGCAGCGCCAGGACAGGGGCTTATGATGAGCAGTTCTTC
CDR3aa: CASSARTGAYDEQFF

abundance: NA
d_gene: TRBD2
j_gene: TRBJ2-3
v_gene: TRBV2
CDR3nt: TGTGCCAGCTCTGAGATGAGACCAATAAGAGCGGGAGAAGCAGATACGCAGTATTTT
CDR3aa: CASSEMRPIRAGEADTQYF

abundance: NA
d_gene: NA
j_gene: TRBJ1-5
v_gene: TRBV15
CDR3nt: TGTGCCACCAGCAGGAGACTGGGTAATCAGCCCCAGCATTTT
CDR3aa: CATSRRLGNQPQHF

abundance: NA
d_gene: TRBD2
j_gene: TRBJ2-1
v_gene: TRBV9
CDR3nt: TGTGCCAGCAGCGTCATAGCGGGTCGCTCCTACAATGAGCAGTTCTTC
CDR3aa: CASSVIAGRSYNEQFF

abundance: once
d_gene: TRBD2
j_gene: TRBJ2-2
v_gene: TRBV15
CDR3nt: TGTGCCACCAGCAGCCCGGAGTCTAGCGGCACCGGGGAGCTGTTTTTT
CDR3aa: CATSSPESSGTGELFF

abundance: NA
d_gene: NA
j_gene: TRBJ2-7
v_gene: TRBV6-2/TRBV6-3
CDR3nt: TGTGCCAGCAGTCACGCGACCGGGGTCTACGAGCAGTACTTC
CDR3aa: CASSHATGVYEQYF

abundance: NA
d_gene: NA
j_gene: TRBJ2-7
v_gene: TRBV27
CDR3nt: TGTGCCAGCAGTTTACAGGGGTACGAGCAGTACTTC
CDR3aa: CASSLQGYEQYF

abundance: NA
d_gene: NA
j_gene: TRBJ2-7
v_gene: TRBV6-6
CDR3nt: TGTGCCAGCAGTTATACTATGTCCTACGAGCAGTACTTC
CDR3aa: CASSYTMSYEQYF

abundance: NA
d_gene: NA
j_gene: TRBJ2-1
v_gene: TRBV2
CDR3nt: TGTGCCAGCAAGGGGCAGATCTACAATGAGCAGTTCTTC
CDR3aa: CASKGQIYNEQFF

abundance: few
d_gene: NA
j_gene: TRBJ1-5
v_gene: TRBV6-5
CDR3nt: TGTGCCATCCGTCCAGGGTTTAGCAATCAGCCCCAGCATTTT
CDR3aa: CAIRPGFSNQPQHF

abundance: NA
d_gene: NA
j_gene: TRBJ1-1
v_gene: TRBV13
CDR3nt: TGTGCCAGCAGCTTACGAACAGGGAGGAACACTGAAGCTTTCTTT
CDR3aa: CASSLRTGRNTEAFF

abundance: NA
d_gene: NA
j_gene: TRBJ2-7
v_gene: TRBV27
CDR3nt: TGTGCCAGCAGGTGGTTAACTTCTCGCGAGCAGTACTTC
CDR3aa: CASRWLTSREQYF

abundance: NA
d_gene: NA
j_gene: TRBJ1-1
v_gene: TRBV14
CDR3nt: TGTGCCAGCAGTCGAGGACAGTACACTGAAGCTTTCTTT
CDR3aa: CASSRGQYTEAFF

abundance: once
d_gene: TRBD1
j_gene: TRBJ1-1
v_gene: TRBV11-2
CDR3nt: TGTGCCAGCACCCTACCCGGGACAGGGGCCACTGAAGCTTTCTTT
CDR3aa: CASTLPGTGATEAFF

abundance: NA
d_gene: NA
j_gene: TRBJ2-2
v_gene: TRBV25-1
CDR3nt: TGTGCCAGCAGTGAACTTATCGGTTTCACCGGGGAGCTGTTTTTT
CDR3aa: CASSELIGFTGELFF

abundance: NA
d_gene: TRBD1
j_gene: TRBJ1-1
v_gene: TRBV4-3
CDR3nt: TGCGCCAGCAGCCAAGAGGGACAGGGTGAAGCTTTCTTT
CDR3aa: CASSQEGQGEAFF

abundance: NA
d_gene: NA
j_gene: TRBJ2-7
v_gene: TRBV11-2
CDR3nt: TGTGCCAGCAGCACGCAGGGGGGCGAGCAGTACTTC
CDR3aa: CASSTQGGEQYF

abundance: NA
d_gene: NA
j_gene: TRBJ2-2
v_gene: TRBV6-5
CDR3nt: TGTGCCAGCTTGGACTTCTATAACACCGGGGAGCTGTTTTTT
CDR3aa: CASLDFYNTGELFF

abundance: NA
d_gene: NA
j_gene: TRBJ2-3
v_gene: TRBV6-6
CDR3nt: TGTGCCAGCAGTTCACCGGGGACAGATACGCAGTATTTT
CDR3aa: CASSSPGTDTQYF

abundance: NA
d_gene: NA
j_gene: TRBJ1-2
v_gene: TRBV5-1
CDR3nt: TGCGCCAGCAGCCCCGTACAGCCGGCTATCGGCTACACCTTC
CDR3aa: CASSPVQPAIGYTF

abundance: once
d_gene: NA
j_gene: TRBJ2-5
v_gene: TRBV19
CDR3nt: TGTGCCAGTAGTAGCTACAGGGCTATGGAAGAGACCCAGTACTTC
CDR3aa: CASSSYRAMEETQYF

abundance: NA
d_gene: NA
j_gene: TRBJ1-2
v_gene: TRBV5-5
CDR3nt: TGTGCCAGCAGCTTGACACAGGGACGGGCTCTTATATCTGGCTACACCTTC
CDR3aa: CASSLTQGRALISGYTF

abundance: NA
d_gene: TRBD2
j_gene: TRBJ2-3
v_gene: TRBV9
CDR3nt: TGTGCCAGCAGCGTAGCAGTAGCGGGGGTTAGCACAGATACGCAGTATTTT
CDR3aa: CASSVAVAGVSTDTQYF

abundance: NA
d_gene: NA
j_gene: TRBJ2-5
v_gene: TRBV7-9
CDR3nt: TGTGCCAGCAGCTTAGGCAGGCAAGAGACCCAGTACTTC
CDR3aa: CASSLGRQETQYF

abundance: NA
d_gene: NA
j_gene: TRBJ2-5
v_gene: TRBV6-6
CDR3nt: TGTGCCAGCAGCCCTAAAGAGACCCAGTACTTC
CDR3aa: CASSPKETQYF

abundance: NA
d_gene: NA
j_gene: TRBJ1-2
v_gene: TRBV6-5
CDR3nt: TGTGCCAGCAGCCCAGGGTTTTACTATGGCTACACCTTC
CDR3aa: CASSPGFYYGYTF

abundance: NA
d_gene: NA
j_gene: TRBJ1-2
v_gene: TRBV6-5
CDR3nt: TGTGCCACCCGCCATGGTGGCCTCTATGGCTACACCTTC
CDR3aa: CATRHGGLYGYTF

abundance: medium-sized
d_gene: NA
j_gene: TRBJ2-7
v_gene: TRBV4-3
CDR3nt: TGCGCCAGCAGCCAAGGGACAGTTTCTTACGAGCAGTACTTC
CDR3aa: CASSQGTVSYEQYF

abundance: NA
d_gene: TRBD1
j_gene: TRBJ1-2
v_gene: TRBV2
CDR3nt: TGTGCCAGCGCGGGCAGGGGGCTGGGTAGGGGCTACACCTTC
CDR3aa: CASAGRGLGRGYTF

abundance: NA
d_gene: NA
j_gene: TRBJ1-2
v_gene: TRBV3-1/TRBV3-2
CDR3nt: TGTGCCAGCAGCCAACAGGCAACTAACTATGGCTACACCTTC
CDR3aa: CASSQQATNYGYTF

abundance: once
d_gene: NA
j_gene: TRBJ1-1
v_gene: TRBV5-1
CDR3nt: TGCGCCAGCAGCTTGGCCAACAGCAACACTGAAGCTTTCTTT
CDR3aa: CASSLANSNTEAFF

abundance: NA
d_gene: NA
j_gene: TRBJ1-6
v_gene: TRBV14
CDR3nt: TGTGCCAGCAGCCAAGCCGCTGGAGCTGGTTCACCCCTCCACTTT
CDR3aa: CASSQAAGAGSPLHF

abundance: few
d_gene: TRBD1
j_gene: TRBJ2-2
v_gene: TRBV9
CDR3nt: TGTGCCAGCAGCTACAGGGGGGATCGCACCGGGGAGCTGTTTTTT
CDR3aa: CASSYRGDRTGELFF

abundance: NA
d_gene: TRBD1
j_gene: TRBJ2-2
v_gene: TRBV27
CDR3nt: TGTGCCAGCAGTGATGACAGGGCGGCGGGGGAGCTGTTTTTT
CDR3aa: CASSDDRAAGELFF

abundance: once
d_gene: NA
j_gene: TRBJ1-1
v_gene: TRBV19
CDR3nt: TGTGCCAGTAAACTAGGTCCAGTTGGCACTGAAGCTTTCTTT
CDR3aa: CASKLGPVGTEAFF

abundance: NA
d_gene: NA
j_gene: TRBJ1-4
v_gene: TRBV19
CDR3nt: TGTGCCAGTAGTATAGGTCACGGGAATGAAAAACTGTTTTTT
CDR3aa: CASSIGHGNEKLFF

abundance: few
d_gene: NA
j_gene: TRBJ2-1
v_gene: TRBV27
CDR3nt: TGTGCCAGCAGGCGCCAATTGGGGCGCGATGAGCAGTTCTTC
CDR3aa: CASRRQLGRDEQFF

abundance: medium-sized
d_gene: TRBD1
j_gene: TRBJ2-1
v_gene: TRBV3-1/TRBV3-2
CDR3nt: TGTGCCAGCCGTGGGGGACAGGGGGCTTACAATGAGCAGTTCTTC
CDR3aa: CASRGGQGAYNEQFF

abundance: once
d_gene: TRBD2
j_gene: TRBJ2-1
v_gene: TRBV7-8
CDR3nt: TGTGCCAGCAGGCTAGCGGGGGACCCCCGGGGGAATGAGCAGTTCTTC
CDR3aa: CASRLAGDPRGNEQFF

abundance: NA
d_gene: TRBD2
j_gene: TRBJ2-2
v_gene: TRBV4-2
CDR3nt: TGTGCCAGTAGTTTAGCGGGAGCGGGCGTAGACACCGGGGAGCTGTTTTTT
CDR3aa: CASSLAGAGVDTGELFF

abundance: NA
d_gene: TRBD2
j_gene: TRBJ2-3
v_gene: TRBV6-5
CDR3nt: TGTGCCAGCAGTCCGCGGGGGAGGAGCACAGATACGCAGTATTTT
CDR3aa: CASSPRGRSTDTQYF